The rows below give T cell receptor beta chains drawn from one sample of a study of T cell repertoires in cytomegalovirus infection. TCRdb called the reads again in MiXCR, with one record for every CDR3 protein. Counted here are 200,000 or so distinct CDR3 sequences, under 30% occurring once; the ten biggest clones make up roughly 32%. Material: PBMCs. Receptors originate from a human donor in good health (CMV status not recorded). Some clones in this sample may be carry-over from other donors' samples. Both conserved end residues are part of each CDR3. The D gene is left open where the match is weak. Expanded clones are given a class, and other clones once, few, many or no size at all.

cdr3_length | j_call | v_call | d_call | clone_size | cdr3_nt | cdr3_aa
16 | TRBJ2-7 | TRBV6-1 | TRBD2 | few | TGTGCCAGCAGTGAAGCGTCGGGACTAGCGGCCTACGAGCAGTACTTC | CASSEASGLAAYEQYF
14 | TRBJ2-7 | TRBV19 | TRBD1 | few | TGTGCCAGTAGCAGAGACAGGGGGCTCGGAGAGCAGTACTTC | CASSRDRGLGEQYF
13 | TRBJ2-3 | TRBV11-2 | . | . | TGTGCCAGCAGCTTAGATAGGGAAGATACGCAGTATTTT | CASSLDREDTQYF
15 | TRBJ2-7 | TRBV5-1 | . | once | TGCGCCAGCAGCTTCGTCCCTGGTAACGCCTACGAGCAGTACTTC | CASSFVPGNAYEQYF
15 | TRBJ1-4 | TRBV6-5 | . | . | TGTGCCAGCTCACGGGACGTTGCAACTAATGAAAAACTGTTTTTT | CASSRDVATNEKLFF
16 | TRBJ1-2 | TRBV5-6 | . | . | TGTGCCAGCAGCCCGAAAAGGACGGGAATCGGCTATGGCTACACCTTC | CASSPKRTGIGYGYTF
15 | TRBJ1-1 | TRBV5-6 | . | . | TGTGCCAGCAGCCCCGGGCCAGGGAAAAACACTGAAGCTTTCTTT | CASSPGPGKNTEAFF
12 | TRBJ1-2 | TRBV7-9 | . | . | TGTGCCAGCAGCTTAGCGGAATATGGCTACACCTTC | CASSLAEYGYTF
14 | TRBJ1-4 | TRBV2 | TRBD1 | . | TGTGCCAGCAGCGACAGGGTTGCTAATGAAAAACTGTTTTTT | CASSDRVANEKLFF
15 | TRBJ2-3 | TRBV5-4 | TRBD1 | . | TGTGCCAGCAGCTATAGGGGGCGAGAGGCAGATACGCAGTATTTT | CASSYRGREADTQYF
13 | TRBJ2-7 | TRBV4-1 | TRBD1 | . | TGCGCCAGCAGCCAGACAGGGTCGAGCGAGCAGTACTTC | CASSQTGSSEQYF
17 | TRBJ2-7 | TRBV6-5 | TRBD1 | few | TGTGCCAGCAGTTACTCCTCTGGACAGGGCCAAACCTACGAGCAGTACTTC | CASSYSSGQGQTYEQYF
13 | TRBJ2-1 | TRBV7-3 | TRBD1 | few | TGTGCCAGCAGTCCAGGGGGCAAGAATGAGCAGTTCTTC | CASSPGGKNEQFF
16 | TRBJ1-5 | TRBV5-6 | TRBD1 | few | TGTGCCAGCAGCTTGTACGGACAGGGAAACAATCAGCCCCAGCATTTT | CASSLYGQGNNQPQHF
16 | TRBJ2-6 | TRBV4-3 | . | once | TGCGCCAGCAGCCAAGATCCCCCGGACGGGGCCAACGTCCTGACTTTC | CASSQDPPDGANVLTF
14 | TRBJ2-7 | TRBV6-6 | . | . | TGTGCCACCCTTGGCGGTTCCATTTACTACGAGCAGTACTTC | CATLGGSIYYEQYF
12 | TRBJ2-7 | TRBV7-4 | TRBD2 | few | TGTGCCAGCCAGCGGGACTACTACGAGCAGTACTTC | CASQRDYYEQYF
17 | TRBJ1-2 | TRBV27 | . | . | TGTGCCAGCAGTTTCAGGACAGCCGCCAATACTAACTATGGCTACACCTTC | CASSFRTAANTNYGYTF
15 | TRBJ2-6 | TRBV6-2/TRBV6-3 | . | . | TGTGCCAGCCTAGACGGACAGCTCGGGGCCAACGTCCTGACTTTC | CASLDGQLGANVLTF
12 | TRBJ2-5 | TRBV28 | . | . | TGTGCCAGCACCGCAGGGACGGAGACCCAGTACTTC | CASTAGTETQYF
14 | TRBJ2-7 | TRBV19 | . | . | TGTGCCAGTAGGACCGACCCAAGCTCCTACGAGCAGTACTTC | CASRTDPSSYEQYF
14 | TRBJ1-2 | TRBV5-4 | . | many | TGTGCCAGCAGCTTGGTAGGTCAGAACTATGGCTACACCTTC | CASSLVGQNYGYTF
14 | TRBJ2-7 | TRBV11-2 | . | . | TGTGCCAGCAGCCGTCGGACCGCGAGGTACGAGCAGTACTTC | CASSRRTARYEQYF
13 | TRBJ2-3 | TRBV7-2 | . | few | TGTGCCAGCAGCTTTAACAGCGATGGCATGAGGTATTTT | CASSFNSDGMRYF
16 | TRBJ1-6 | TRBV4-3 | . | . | TGCGCCAGCAGCCCAGATTTAGGAGGAGATAATTCACCCCTCCACTTT | CASSPDLGGDNSPLHF
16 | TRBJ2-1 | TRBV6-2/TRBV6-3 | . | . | TGTGCCAGCAGTTACCATAGCGGAGACGATTACAATGAGCAGTTCTTC | CASSYHSGDDYNEQFF
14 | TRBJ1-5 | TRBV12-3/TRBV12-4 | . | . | TGTGCCAGCAGCTTACAGGGCGGTCGGGGAACCCAGCATTTT | CASSLQGGRGTQHF
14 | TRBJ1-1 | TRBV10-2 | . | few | TGCGCCAGCAGTGAGTCGAGCTTAGGCACTGAAGCTTTCTTT | CASSESSLGTEAFF
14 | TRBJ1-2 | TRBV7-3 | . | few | TGTGCCAGCAGCTCCAGGGGAGCCATCTATGGCTACACCTTC | CASSSRGAIYGYTF
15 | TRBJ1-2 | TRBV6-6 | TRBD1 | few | TGTGCCAGCAGTCCCGCCCCAGGGGGACGCTATGGCTACACCTTC | CASSPAPGGRYGYTF
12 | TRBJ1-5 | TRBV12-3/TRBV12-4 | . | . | TGTGCCAGCAGTTTAGATCGGCAGCCCCAGCATTTT | CASSLDRQPQHF
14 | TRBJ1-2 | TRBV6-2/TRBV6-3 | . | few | TGTGCCAGCAGTTTCACACCTGGACAGCCCCAGGACACCTTC | CASSFTPGQPQDTF
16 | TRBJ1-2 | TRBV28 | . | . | TGTGCCAGCAGTCCCATGGGATCGAGGATCAACTATGGCTACACCTTC | CASSPMGSRINYGYTF
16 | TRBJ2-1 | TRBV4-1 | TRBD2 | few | TGCGCCAGCACCTCCTCCGTAGCGGGGCAATACAATGAGCAGTTCTTC | CASTSSVAGQYNEQFF
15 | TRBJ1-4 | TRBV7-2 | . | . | TGTGCCAGCAGCTTAGACGGCATTACGAATGAAAAACTGTTTTTT | CASSLDGITNEKLFF
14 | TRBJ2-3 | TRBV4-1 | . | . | TGCGCCAGCAGCCATCCAACTAGCACAGATACGCAGTATTTT | CASSHPTSTDTQYF
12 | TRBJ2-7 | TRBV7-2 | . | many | TGTGCCAGCAGCCCTCCGGCGGACGAGCAGTACTTC | CASSPPADEQYF
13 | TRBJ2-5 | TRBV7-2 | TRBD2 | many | TGTGCCAGCAGCCGGACTAGGGCGGAGACCCAGTACTTC | CASSRTRAETQYF
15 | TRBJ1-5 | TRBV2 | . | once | TGTGCCAGCAGTGAACTCCGGGTGGGCAATCAGCCCCAGCATTTT | CASSELRVGNQPQHF
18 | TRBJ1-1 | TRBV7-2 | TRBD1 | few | TGTGCCAGCAGCCCCTCTTTAACAGGGGGAATGGTAAGGGGTGAAGCTTTCTTT | CASSPSLTGGMVRGEAFF
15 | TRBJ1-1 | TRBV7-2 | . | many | TGTGCCAGCAGCTTAGCGGCGGCCGAGTACACTGAAGCTTTCTTT | CASSLAAAEYTEAFF
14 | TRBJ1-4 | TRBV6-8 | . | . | TGTGCCAGCAGGATGGCGAACACTAATGAAAAACTGTTTTTT | CASRMANTNEKLFF
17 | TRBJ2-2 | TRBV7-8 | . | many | TGTGCCAGCAGCTACATCCGGACGGTCCGGGGCACCGGGGAGCTGTTTTTT | CASSYIRTVRGTGELFF
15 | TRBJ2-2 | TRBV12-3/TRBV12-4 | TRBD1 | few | TGTGCCAGCAGTCTCCTACAGGGGACGGGCGGGGAGCTGTTTTTT | CASSLLQGTGGELFF
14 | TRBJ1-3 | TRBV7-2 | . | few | TGTGCCAGCACCCCTAAGCCCTCTGGAAACACCATATATTTT | CASTPKPSGNTIYF
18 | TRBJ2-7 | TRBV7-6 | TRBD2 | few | TGTGCCAGCAGCTTAGCGCTCGGTCGGCTAGCGGGGGGAAACGAGCAGTACTTC | CASSLALGRLAGGNEQYF
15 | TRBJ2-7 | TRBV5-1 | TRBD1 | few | TGCGCCAGCAGCCTGAACCCGGGACAGGGCTACGAGCAGTACTTC | CASSLNPGQGYEQYF
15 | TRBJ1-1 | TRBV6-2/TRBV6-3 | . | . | TGTGCCAGCAGCTTCGGACAGCCCTGGATCGCTGAAGCTTTCTTT | CASSFGQPWIAEAFF